Following are 24 T cell receptor beta chains from one sample sequenced in a study of early T cells in non-severe SARS-CoV-2 infection (dated by TCRdb to the early 2020s). Library method: 5' RACE. TCRdb lists the instrument as NextSeq 500. In TCRdb, the public reads were trimmed at Q25 with fastp and aligned with MiXCR, with productive beta chains retained. Each record represents a unique CDR3 protein, reported with the most common genes and DNA among its rows. This sample lists 25,000 to 35,000 distinct CDR3 sequences; around 5.8% were detected once. Around 5% of the sample is in the top ten clones. Input material: whole blood. These receptors originate from an adult who was a healthcare worker with PCR-confirmed SARS-CoV-2 infection or an uninfected control (not recorded which).

This clonotype has a count of ten or more. The rearrangement joins TRBV19 to TRBJ2-1; TRBD2 is a possible D gene (6 bases). The germline gives CDR1 LNHDA, CDR2 SQIVND (reference sequence). V was trimmed by 5 bases and J by 0 bases, leaving 11 bases between them. The CDR3 has 15 amino acids. The CDR3: CASSLRRASYNEQFF. CDR3 coding DNA: TGTGCCAGTAGTCTCAGGAGGGCCTCCTACAATGAGCAGTTCTTC.

V usage is TRBV29-1 and J usage is TRBJ1-1, with D perhaps matching TRBD1 (6 bases). This CDR3 is 13 amino acids long. Trimming removed 4 bases at V and 3 bases at J, with 12 bases between. CDR1 is SQVTM, CDR2 ANQGSEA, per germline. The CDR3 spells CSVAGHLYTEAFF. For the CDR3, the DNA is TGCAGCGTTGCGGGACATCTGTACACTGAAGCTTTCTTT.

This clonotype came up many times. This chain connects TRBV29-1 to TRBJ2-1; TRBD1 matches at 7 bases. Germline V CDR1 and CDR2: SQVTM, ANQGSEA. V dropped 5 bases and J dropped 1; count of bases not matched to a gene: 14. The length of the CDR3 is 17 residues. CDR3 sequence reads: CSVFTFRDSPSYNEQFF. CDR3 DNA sequence: TGCAGCGTTTTCACTTTCCGGGACAGCCCTTCCTACAATGAGCAGTTCTTC.

Worth noting for this clonotype: Just one base apart from a much larger clone, this may be a read error. V usage is TRBV20-1 and J usage is TRBJ2-7; TRBD1 is a possible D gene (6 bases). Per the germline V gene, CDR1 is DFQATT and CDR2 is SNEGSKA (reference sequence). Trimming pared 5 bases from V and 5 bases from J, leaving 16 bases between. The CDR3 sequence is 13 residues long. CDR3 loop: CSADLQGFNEQYF. CDR3 sequence (DNA): TGCAGTGCTGATCTACAGGGTTTCAACGAGCAGTACTTC.

The chain is built from TRBV28 and TRBJ2-3, with 10 positions matching TRBD2. Germline CDR1 MDHEN, CDR2 SYDVKM. The CDR3 is 17 residues long. After removal of 8 bases from V and 4 bases from J, the junction contained 15 bases not matched to a gene. This CDR3 is CASRGIRASGSADTQYF. The CDR3 DNA follows: TGTGCCAGCCGCGGAATTAGGGCTAGCGGGAGCGCAGATACGCAGTATTTT.

At least ten counts were recorded for this clonotype. This chain connects TRBV4-2 to TRBJ2-1; possible D gene TRBD2, 6 bases. Trimming shortened V by 0 bases and J by 8 bases, and 14 bases separated the two germline ends. The CDR3 is made up of 15 amino acids. Germline CDR1 reads LGHNA; CDR2 reads YNFKEQ. CDR3 DNA: TGTGCCAGCAGCCAAGACCCGGGAGTGCGTGATGAGCAGTTCTTC. Protein: CASSQDPGVRDEQFF.

This clonotype was counted many times. The chain combines TRBV7-2 with TRBJ2-7; the match to TRBD2 covers 8 bases. Germline V lookup: CDR1 SGHTA, CDR2 FQGNSA. CDR3 size: 13 residues. V was clipped by 3 bases and J by 4 bases; unmatched bases: 2. CDR3 sequence (DNA): TGTGCCAGCAGCTTCCGGGAGGGGTACGAGCAGTACGTC. Translating it yields CASSFREGYEQYV.

This clonotype occurred many times. The V call is TRBV11-2, the J call TRBJ1-2; 7 bases match TRBD1. The germline V gene encodes CDR1 SGHAT and CDR2 FQNNGV. The CDR3 extends over 15 amino acids. The J segment lost 4 bases and the V segment lost 4 bases, leaving 9 bases of the junction unmatched. CDR3 protein: CASSSPGTALYGYTF. The CDR3, as DNA: TGTGCCAGCAGCTCCCCCGGGACAGCCCTCTATGGCTACACCTTC.

This clonotype occurred many times. The gene calls are TRBV7-6 and TRBJ2-1, with 9 bases identical to TRBD2. CDR1 is SGHVS, CDR2 FNYEAQ, per germline. The CDR3 extends over 15 amino acids. The trim removed 5 bases at V and 2 bases at J, leaving 4 bases unmatched. CDR3 sequence: CASSPRGGTYNEQFF. CDR3 in DNA: TGTGCCAGCAGCCCGCGGGGGGGTACCTACAATGAGCAGTTCTTC. Based on the CDR3 plus reference TRBV7-6 and TRBJ2-1, the full variable domain is GAGVSQSPRYKVTKRGQDVALRCDPISGHVSLYWYRQALGQGPEFLTYFNYEAQQDKSGLPNDRFSAERPEGSISTLTIQRTEQRDSAMYRCASSPRGGTYNEQFFGPGTRLTVL.

The sample holds many counts of this clonotype. V and J are TRBV7-2 and TRBJ2-7; 8 bases match TRBD2. CDR3 length: 16 amino acids. CDR1 is SGHTA, CDR2 FQGNSA, per germline. With V trimmed by 1 base and J by 1 base, 6 bases remained unmatched. CDR3 DNA sequence: TGTGCCAGCAGCTTAGTATCCGGGAGGGTATCCTACGAGCAGTACTTC. Its protein product is CASSLVSGRVSYEQYF. Filled out from reference TRBV7-2 and TRBJ2-7, the complete variable domain reads GAGVSQSPSNKVTEKGKDVELRCDPISGHTALYWYRQSLGQGLEFLIYFQGNSAPDKSGLPSDRFSAERTGGSVSTLTIQRTQQEDSAVYLCASSLVSGRVSYEQYFGPGTRLTVT.

At least ten counts were recorded for this clonotype. This rearrangement joins TRBV3-1 to TRBJ1-1, with D uncertain. The CDR3 spans 15 residues. V lost 0 bases and J lost 0, with 8 bases in between. Germline lookup yields CDR1 LGHDT and CDR2 YNNKEL (reference sequence). The CDR3 loop is CASSQDQQMNTEAFF. For the CDR3, the DNA is TGTGCCAGCAGCCAAGATCAGCAAATGAACACTGAAGCTTTCTTT. Looking up the rest from reference TRBV3-1 and TRBJ1-1 gives the full variable domain: DTAVSQTPKYLVTQMGNDKSIKCEQNLGHDTMYWYKQDSKKFLKIMFSYNNKELIINETVPNRFSPKSPDKAHLNLHINSLELGDSAVYFCASSQDQQMNTEAFFGQGTRLTVV.

This clonotype came up many times. DNA for the CDR3: TGTGCCAGCACTCTGGGGTGGAGCGGGAGTGACAATGAGCAGTTCTTC. This translates into CASTLGWSGSDNEQFF. The V gene is TRBV2, the J gene TRBJ2-1; 8 bases are a match to TRBD2. Looked up from germline, CDR1 is SNHLY and CDR2 is FYNNEI. This CDR3 is 16 amino acids long. The V segment lost 7 bases and the J segment 5 bases; nucleotides outside the gene matches: 13.

This clonotype was detected many times. The V gene is TRBV7-2, the J gene TRBJ2-5; 8 bases match TRBD1. The CDR3 spans 14 residues. With 5 bases clipped from V and 3 bases from J, the junction kept 5 bases outside the gene matches. Germline CDR1 reads SGHTA; CDR2 reads FQGNSA. The CDR3 DNA reads TGTGCCAGCAGCCCCCGGACAGGGAAAGAGACCCAGTACTTC. Its protein product is CASSPRTGKETQYF.

This clonotype was seen only a few times. The chain couples TRBV25-1 to TRBJ1-2; no definite D call. This CDR3 is 13 amino acids long. Trimming removed 6 bases at V and 8 bases at J, with 16 bases between. CDR1 and CDR2 from the germline V gene are MGHDK and SYGVNS. The CDR3 coding sequence is TGTGCCAGCAGCCCCCGGGAGACGTGGGGCTACACCTTC. The encoded protein is CASSPRETWGYTF.

This clonotype was seen a few times. The chain joins TRBV11-2 to TRBJ2-1, with TRBD2 identical over 13 bases. CDR3 length: 15 residues. The germline gives CDR1 SGHAT, CDR2 FQNNGV. The V segment lost 3 bases and the J segment 9 bases; nucleotides outside the gene matches: 5. The CDR3 sequence: CASSFRTSGSREQFF. As DNA, the CDR3 is TGTGCCAGCAGCTTCAGGACTAGCGGGAGCCGTGAGCAGTTCTTC. The variable domain in full, with the rest retrieved from reference TRBV11-2 and TRBJ2-1, is EAGVAQSPRYKIIEKRQSVAFWCNPISGHATLYWYQQILGQGPKLLIQFQNNGVVDDSQLPKDRFSAERLKGVDSTLKIQPAKLEDSAVYLCASSFRTSGSREQFFGPGTRLTVL.

This clonotype was seen many times. The chain employs TRBV9 and TRBJ2-7; D possibly corresponds to TRBD2 (5 bases). The V end was cut by 0 bases, the J end by 1 base, with 8 bases between. Germline V CDR1 and CDR2: SGDLS, YYNGEE. This CDR3 region has 14 residues. CDR3 nucleotides: TGTGCCAGCAGCGTAGAGGGCGGGTCCTACGAGCAGTACTTC. Translation: CASSVEGGSYEQYF.

CDR3 region: CSVTIYNEQFF. In DNA form, the CDR3 reads TGCAGCGTTACTATCTACAATGAGCAGTTCTTC. The chain uses TRBV29-1 and TRBJ2-1; unclear D gene. Germline V CDR1 and CDR2: SQVTM, ANQGSEA. This CDR3 is built from 11 residues. The V end lost 5 bases, the J end lost 3 bases, and 5 bases lay between the germline ends.

This clonotype was seen at least ten times. The genes are TRBV6-4 and TRBJ1-5; D call uncertain. The V gene lost 3 bases and the J gene lost 4 bases, with 7 bases spanning the gap. CDR1 and CDR2 from the germline V gene are MRHNA and SNTAGT. This CDR3 spans 13 amino acids. The CDR3 here is CASSEDGNQPQHF. The CDR3 DNA sequence: TGTGCCAGCAGTGAAGACGGAAATCAGCCCCAGCATTTT.

This clonotype was found many times. CDR3 sequence reads: CASSVRPSEAFF. The CDR3 nucleotides are TGTGCCAGCAGCGTCAGACCGTCTGAAGCTTTCTTT. The chain couples TRBV7-9 to TRBJ1-1; D unresolved. The length of the CDR3 is 12 residues. Trimming removed 5 bases at V and 6 bases at J, with 10 bases between. Germline CDR1 SEHNR, CDR2 FQNEAQ (reference sequence).

By frequency in the sample, this clonotype is medium-sized (0.01 to 0.1%). The chain is built from TRBV20-1 and TRBJ2-7; 14 bases line up with TRBD2. Germline V gives CDR1 DFQATT, CDR2 SNEGSKA (reference sequence). This CDR3 comprises 16 residues. V was pared by 6 bases and J by 3 bases, with 10 bases of the junction left unmatched. CDR3: CSASSGTSGRNYEQYF. In DNA form, the CDR3 reads TGCAGTGCCTCGTCCGGGACTAGCGGGAGAAACTACGAGCAGTACTTC.

In its sample, this clonotype was seen many times. The chain has TRBV3-1 and TRBJ2-1, with D perhaps matching TRBD1 (6 bases). CDR3 size: 13 residues. The V gene lost 1 base and the J gene lost 13 bases, with 14 bases spanning the gap. Germline CDR1 reads LGHDT; CDR2 reads YNNKEL (reference sequence). The CDR3 loop is CASSQGLRDNQFF. CDR3 in DNA: TGTGCCAGCAGCCAAGGTCTCCGGGACAATCAGTTCTTC.

Many counts were recorded for this clonotype. The V call is TRBV6-6, the J call TRBJ1-3; 10 bases agree with TRBD1. Germline loops: CDR1 MNHNY, CDR2 SVGAGI (reference sequence). The CDR3 extends over 14 amino acids. The ends lost 2 bases at V and 8 bases at J; junction bases unmatched: 3. The CDR3 DNA reads as TGTGCCAGCAGTTACATGGGGACAGGGGACACCATATATTTT. Residues: CASSYMGTGDTIYF.

This clonotype was seen many times. The rearrangement joins TRBV6-4 to TRBJ2-3; 11 nucleotides line up with TRBD1. Unmatched junction bases numbered 5, after V lost 3 bases and J lost 3 bases. Germline CDR1 MRHNA, CDR2 SNTAGT. This CDR3 region has 16 residues. The CDR3 region has the DNA TGTGCCAGCAGTGATTTAGGACAGGGGGCTACAGATACGCAGTATTTT. Translated: CASSDLGQGATDTQYF.

This clonotype was counted a few times. This chain links TRBV20-1 with TRBJ2-1, with TRBD2 as a possible D gene (5 bases). Trimming took off 0 bases at V and 0 bases at J, with 12 bases between the two ends. CDR3 length: 16 amino acids. CDR1 and CDR2 from the germline V gene are DFQATT and SNEGSKA (reference sequence). For the CDR3, the DNA is TGCAGTGCTAGAGATTTTCTAGCTGGCTCCTACAATGAGCAGTTCTTC. Protein sequence: CSARDFLAGSYNEQFF.